The sequence of this T cell receptor (beta chain) was determined in a study of blood T cell repertoires in COVID-19. Study summary: Whether acute or convalescent, the COVID-19 samples came from the United States, Italy and Spain. T cells, B-cell-depleted T cells, or PBMCs provided the cDNA or gDNA that served as material.

This clone was detected only once. Sequenced by immunoSEQ multiplex PCR; TCRdb stores in-frame clones only, minus some. The data hold about 54,000 clones, with 80% to 90% observed a single time. This TCR derives from a man aged 50 or older with active COVID-19. The sequenced sample was peripheral blood.

CDR3 in DNA: TGTGCCAGCAGCCCCGGCGGAGGGAGCCCTTTCTTT. Residues: CASSPGGGSPFF. V is TRBV3-1 (or the pseudogene TRBV3-2) and J is TRBJ1-1; the D is unclear. V lost 4 bases and J lost 12, with 15 bases in between. Germline V gives CDR1 LGHDT, CDR2 YNNKEL (reference sequence). CDR3 size: 12 residues.